This T cell receptor beta chain was retrieved from a study of CD8 T cells in ankylosing spondylitis. Study-level findings and limits: A TCR beta motif of eight highly homologous variants appeared characteristic of ankylosing spondylitis blood.

This CDR3 is 15 amino acids long. Germline-derived CDR1 and CDR2 are SQVTM and ANQGSEA. With 6 bases clipped from V and 1 base from J, the junction kept 7 bases outside the gene matches. 5'-RACE, quantitative and with molecular barcodes, yielded the TCR beta libraries. Each CDR3 protein is one row after TCRdb ran MiXCR on the 5' RACE reads. This sample yields over 130,000 distinct CDR3 sequences, of which roughly 44% are seen a single time; 12% to 15% belongs to the top ten. For this clonotype: Its specificity is unknown.

Sequencing was carried out using synovial fluid, either unsorted or a sorted T cell fraction (not recorded which). The clonotype originates from a male donor with ankylosing spondylitis. The V gene is TRBV29-1, the J gene TRBJ2-3, with TRBD1 matching over 10 bases. Here the CDR3 DNA reads TGCAGCGTCGAACCAGGGACAGGGGGCACAGATACGCAGTATTTT. Amino acid sequence: CSVEPGTGGTDTQYF.